A single sample is the source of the 5 T cell receptor beta chains below, sequenced in a study of blood T cell repertoires in COVID-19 (TCRdb year 2020). Library prep was done by the immunoSEQ multiplex PCR assay. TCRdb retrieved this table from immuneACCESS and kept in-frame rearrangements only. Not all clones are present; in checked studies, unresolved V genes account for under half, and no reason is known for the remainder. The sample table lists around 56,000 clones, roughly nine tenths of them with a count of one. The top ten constitute 7.3% of the sample. Source material: peripheral blood. These receptor sequences come from a woman aged 55-70 years with active or convalescent COVID-19.

The chain links TRBV19 to TRBJ1-2; D might be TRBD1 (6 bases). Germline V lookup: CDR1 LNHDA, CDR2 SQIVND (reference sequence). The CDR3 sequence is 11 residues long. V lost 9 bases and J 4 bases, leaving 9 bases between the germline ends. CDR3 sequence (DNA): TGTGCCAGCCGGACAGTCTATGGCTACACCTTC. Its translation: CASRTVYGYTF. The full variable domain, with the rest looked up from reference TRBV19 and TRBJ1-2, is DGGITQSPKYLFRKEGQNVTLSCEQNLNHDAMYWYRQDPGQGLRLIYYSQIVNDFQKGDIAEGYSVSREKKESFPLTVTSAQKNPTAFYLCASRTVYGYTFGSGTRLTVV.

V is TRBV27 and J is TRBJ1-6, with 12 bases that match TRBD1. The CDR3 spans 15 residues. V lost 5 bases, J lost 12 bases, and 8 bases stayed unmatched. Germline V lookup: CDR1 MNHEY, CDR2 SMNVEV (reference sequence). The CDR3 DNA is TGTGCCAGCAGTCTCTCCGGGACAGGGGGCTTACCCCTCCACTTT. It translates to CASSLSGTGGLPLHF.

The rearrangement joins TRBV20-1 to TRBJ1-1; D gene ambiguous. The CDR3 is 13 residues long. The germline gives CDR1 DFQATT, CDR2 SNEGSKA (reference sequence). V dropped 3 bases and J dropped 0 bases, with 8 bases sitting between them. Here the CDR3 reads CSASKIMNTEAFF. CDR3 coding DNA: TGCAGTGCTAGTAAAATCATGAACACTGAAGCTTTCTTT.

J is TRBJ2-1 and V is TRBV7-2; TRBD2 matches at 8 bases. In germline, CDR1 is SGHTA, CDR2 FQGNSA. The CDR3 extends over 16 amino acids. V trimming: 4 bases; J trimming: 4 bases; junction bases outside the gene matches: 9. In nucleotides, the CDR3 is TGTGCCAGCAGCTCCCTAGCGGGTTCAATTTACAATGAGCAGTTCTTC. Translating gives CASSSLAGSIYNEQFF. Supplemented by reference TRBV7-2 and TRBJ2-1, the full variable domain reads GAGVSQSPSNKVTEKGKDVELRCDPISGHTALYWYRQSLGQGLEFLIYFQGNSAPDKSGLPSDRFSAERTGGSVSTLTIQRTQQEDSAVYLCASSSLAGSIYNEQFFGPGTRLTVL.

This clone was counted a few times. This rearrangement joins TRBV5-4 to TRBJ1-2; D gene ambiguous. V gave up 6 bases and J gave up 2 bases, with 8 bases separating them. The CDR3 loop spans 12 amino acids. Germline V lookup: CDR1 SGHNT, CDR2 YYREEE (reference sequence). The CDR3 region is CASMAENYGYTF. The CDR3 bases are TGTGCCAGCATGGCGGAGAACTATGGCTACACCTTC.